This T cell receptor (beta chain) was identified in a study of shared clonotypes between healthy human individuals. Study outcomes and limitations: An expected dependence of interdonor clonotype sharing on sequencing depth was noted.

As regards this clone: What it recognizes is unknown.

Trimming left V 4 bases short and J 4 bases short, with 10 bases between. This CDR3 comprises 12 residues. CDR1 SQVTM and CDR2 ANQGSEA come from the germline V gene. The protocol was immunoSEQ multiplex PCR, while the TCRdb copy is restricted to in-frame clones and leaves out a portion. The table lists about 92,000 clones, approximately 44% of them singletons, with more than 12% in the top ten. The source of this sequence is a woman aged 40 to 50 in good health. Some clones in this sample may be carry-over from other donors' samples. The sample was PBMCs. The chain has TRBV29-1 and TRBJ1-1; D gene uncertain. The CDR3 sequence is CSVGLRFTEAFF. CDR3 sequence (DNA): TGCAGCGTTGGCCTTCGGTTCACTGAAGCTTTCTTT.